One sample yielded the 11 T cell receptor beta chains listed below, sequenced in a study of metastatic and nonmetastatic thyroid tumors. TCRdb re-called clones via MiXCR from the PCR reads. The data contain around 35,000 clones, 16% of them singletons. All patients were treatment-naive before thyroid surgery. What was sequenced was blood. Every receptor here comes from a female donor with papillary thyroid cancer or a benign thyroid nodule (not recorded which). Some clones in this sample may be carry-over from other donors' samples.

This clone was found many times. V is TRBV7-9 and J is TRBJ1-1; tentatively, D is TRBD1 (6 bases). V lost 6 bases, J lost 3 bases, and 17 bases lay in between. This CDR3 is 15 amino acids long. CDR1 is SEHNR, CDR2 FQNEAQ, per germline (reference sequence). The CDR3 nucleotides are TGTGCCAGCAGAACAAATCCAGGGGATTACACTGAAGCTTTCTTT. Its translation: CASRTNPGDYTEAFF.

For the CDR3, the DNA is TGTGCCAGCAGCTATGGACAGGCTGGAAACACCATATATTTT. Translating gives CASSYGQAGNTIYF. This rearrangement joins TRBV7-9 to TRBJ1-3; TRBD1 agrees at 7 bases. In germline, CDR1 is SEHNR, CDR2 FQNEAQ (reference sequence). The V gene end was trimmed by 4 bases and the J gene end by 2 bases; junction bases not matched to a gene: 2. The CDR3 spans 14 residues.

The chain carries TRBV27 and TRBJ2-3; TRBD2 matches 12 bases. The trim removed 8 bases at V and 2 bases at J, leaving 5 bases unmatched. The CDR3 covers 15 residues. CDR1 and CDR2 (germline): MNHEY, SMNVEV (reference sequence). The CDR3 DNA reads TGTGCCAGCTCGCTAGCGGGAGGGATCACAGATACGCAGTATTTT. Its translation: CASSLAGGITDTQYF.

This clone was observed a few times. At one of its ends the junction is not consistent with the germline gene, which may arise from a read error. Other DNA sequences in this sample translate to the same CDR3. V is TRBV10-3 and J is TRBJ2-1; D not resolved. This CDR3 region has 13 residues. Germline V gives CDR1 ENHRY, CDR2 SYGVKD. The CDR3 loop reads CAISESNGNEQFF. CDR3 nucleotide sequence: TGCGCAATCAGTGAGTCTAATGGAAATGAGCAGTTCTTC.

The V call is TRBV11-2, the J call TRBJ2-7; TRBD2 aligns across 7 bases. J was trimmed by 0 bases and V by 6 bases; bases with no gene match: 8. This CDR3 comprises 15 residues. From germline, CDR1 is SGHAT and CDR2 FQNNGV. As DNA, the CDR3 is TGTGCCAGCAGTGGACGGGGGGATCTCTCCTACGAGCAGTACTTC. Translating it yields CASSGRGDLSYEQYF.

In its sample, this clone was seen many times. The chain couples TRBV28 to TRBJ2-4; D is unresolved. The CDR3 is made up of 14 amino acids. V lost 3 bases and J 7 bases, leaving 13 bases between the germline ends. Per germline, CDR1 MDHEN and CDR2 SYDVKM. CDR3 sequence reads: CASSFGPQANIQYF. Here the CDR3 DNA reads TGTGCCAGCAGTTTCGGGCCCCAAGCTAACATTCAGTACTTC.

In its sample, this clone was seen a few times. This may be a read error: a much more frequent sequence differs by one nucleotide. This CDR3 is also generated by other DNA sequences in the sample. The V gene is TRBV28, the J gene TRBJ1-6; D unresolved. This CDR3 region has 15 residues. Germline V CDR1 and CDR2: MDHEN, SYDVKM. The DNA of the CDR3 is TGTGCCAGCAGTTTACTTGGTAGGGAGGATTCACCCCCCCACTTT. It is translated as CASSLLGREDSPPHF.

This clone was found many times. This chain uses TRBV30 with TRBJ2-2; perhaps D is TRBD1 or TRBD2 (5 bases each). Looked up from germline, CDR1 is GTSNPN and CDR2 is SVGIG (reference sequence). Trimming took off 5 bases at V and 5 bases at J, with 12 bases between the two ends. There are 13 residues in the CDR3. As DNA, the CDR3 is TGTGCCTGGTGGGGGACGTTAACCGGGGAGCTGTTTTTT. Amino acid sequence: CAWWGTLTGELFF. Supplemented by reference TRBV30 and TRBJ2-2, the full variable domain reads SQTIHQWPATLVQPVGSPLSLECTVEGTSNPNLYWYRQAAGRGLQLLFYSVGIGQISSEVPQNLSASRPQDRQFILSSKKLLLSDSGFYLCAWWGTLTGELFFGEGSRLTVL.

This clone was seen repeatedly, ten times or more. The V and J genes are TRBV29-1 and TRBJ2-2; 13 nucleotides agree with TRBD2. This CDR3 spans 15 amino acids. The germline V gene has CDR1 SQVTM and CDR2 ANQGSEA. V shed 6 bases and J 5 bases; nucleotides not matched to a gene: 6. In nucleotides, the CDR3 is TGCAGCGTAAAGGGACTAGCGGGATCTACCGGGGAGCTGTTTTTT. It yields the protein CSVKGLAGSTGELFF.

The table lists this clone with many counts. V gene TRBV27 combines with J gene TRBJ1-1, with D perhaps TRBD1 (5 bases). In germline, CDR1 is MNHEY, CDR2 SMNVEV (reference sequence). With 0 bases removed from V and 1 base from J, the gap between germline ends came to 15 bases. The CDR3 is 17 residues long. This CDR3 is CASSLSFRQGPNTEAFF. The CDR3, as DNA: TGTGCCAGCAGTTTATCGTTCCGGCAGGGCCCGAACACTGAAGCTTTCTTT.

This clone was seen a handful of times. Being one base from a much bigger clone, this may be a read error. This CDR3 is also generated by other DNA sequences in the sample. The chain couples TRBV11-3 to TRBJ2-1; D is uncertain. CDR3 length equals 9 residues. V gave up 9 bases and J gave up 10 bases, with 7 bases separating them. CDR1 and CDR2 (germline): SGHNT, YENEEA. CDR3 sequence reads: CASTEEQFF. For the CDR3, the DNA is TGTGCCAGTACGGAGGAGCAGTTCTTC.